The source of this T cell receptor beta chain is a study of T cells expressing NK-cell markers. The study, taken as a whole, reports: HCMV specificity of the expanded NKG2C+ T cell clones was not established. Dominant NKG2C+ clonotypes accounted for roughly 1.0-7.0% of CD8+ T cells in about six donors.

A note on this clonotype: What it recognizes is unknown.

Researchers built TCR beta cDNA using 5'RACE template switching with UMIs. TCRdb re-called the 5' RACE reads and gives one entry per CDR3 protein, without DNA. Its listing shows roughly 430,000 distinct CDR3 sequences. In germline, CDR1 is LGHDT, CDR2 YNNKEL (reference sequence). The CDR3 sequence is 14 residues long. The chain employs TRBV3-1 and TRBJ2-1; TCRdb proposes TRBD1, but this gene call is untestable without DNA. The sequencing input was blood T cells: a sorted CD56 or NKG2C T cell subset, CD4+ or CD8+ T cells, or bulk PBMC T cells (not recorded which). This clonotype was obtained from a woman between 18 and 75 years old in good health. Here the CDR3 reads CASSQKGGYNEQFF.